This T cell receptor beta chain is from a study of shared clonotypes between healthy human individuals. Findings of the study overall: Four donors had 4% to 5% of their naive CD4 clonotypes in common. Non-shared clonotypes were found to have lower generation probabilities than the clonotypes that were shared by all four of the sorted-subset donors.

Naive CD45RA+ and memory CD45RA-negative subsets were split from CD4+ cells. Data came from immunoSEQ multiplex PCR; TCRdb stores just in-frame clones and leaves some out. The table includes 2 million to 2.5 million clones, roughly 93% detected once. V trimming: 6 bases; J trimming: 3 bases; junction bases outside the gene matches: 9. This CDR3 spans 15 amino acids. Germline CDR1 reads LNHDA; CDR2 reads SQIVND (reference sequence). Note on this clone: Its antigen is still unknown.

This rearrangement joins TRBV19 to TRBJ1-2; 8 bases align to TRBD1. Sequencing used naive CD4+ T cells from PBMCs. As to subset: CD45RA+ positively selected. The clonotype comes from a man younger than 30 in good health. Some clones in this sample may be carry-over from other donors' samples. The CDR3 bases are TGTGCCAGTAGCGTAACAGGGGGATTGGACTATGGCTACACCTTC. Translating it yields CASSVTGGLDYGYTF.